This entry is about one TCR beta chain. The antigen it binds to is not known. Per-base quality was not reported, and no clone a single base away is much larger than it. Genomic DNA was isolated from the sorted cells so that the TCRbeta CDR3 region could be sequenced. The immunoSEQ Assay was used to sequence the TCRbeta CDR3 regions. In its TCRdb copy, this immuneACCESS table keeps in-frame sequences only and misses some clones. Where compared with another copy, unresolved V genes explain less than half of these, and the others have no known cause. This sample lists over 20,000 clones; roughly 85% were detected once. The ten largest clones capture approximately 35% of the sample. From the cysteine through the phenylalanine, the CDR3 covers 12 amino acids. Just CDR3 DNA is preserved here, 36 bases in frame from base 1. Trimming at the junction amounts to 4 bases on V and 9 bases on J, and the germline ends lie 11 bases apart. The germline V gene yields SGHDT for CDR1 and YYEEEE for CDR2.

The data originate from a study of OX40 agonist ivuxolimab in advanced cancers. General notes on the study: Ivuxolimab, which targeted the costimulatory receptor OX40 (CD134), was an agonistic, fully human IgG2 monoclonal antibody. Intravenous ivuxolimab was administered to patients every 2 weeks at six dose levels: 0.01, 0.1, 0.3, 1.5, 3 and 10 mg/kg. Of the approximately 50 patients in dose escalation, 19 had hepatocellular carcinoma, around 15 had melanoma, 9 had renal cell carcinoma and 9 had head and neck cancer. The dose-escalation cohort was roughly 83% male with a mean age of 60 years, ranging from roughly 23 to 90. Prior anti-PD-1, anti-PD-L1 or anti-CTLA-4 therapy was permitted, and approximately 41% of dose-escalation patients had received checkpoint inhibitors. Partial responses occurred in three dose-escalation patients, of whom one had hepatocellular carcinoma and two had cutaneous melanoma. The point of sequencing TCRbeta in the periphery was to test whether ivuxolimab changed TCR sequence diversity and drove clonal T-cell expansion. The paper reports the monotherapy dose-escalation portion (N = 52 patients) of the phase I ivuxolimab trial.

Patients with autoimmune disease history or receiving systemic immunosuppression were excluded from the trial. Peripheral blood for TCR sequencing was collected from all dose cohorts at baseline, on cycle 4 day 1, and on cycle 7 day 1. Samples were obtained from an open-label, multicenter, first-in-human phase I dose-escalation trial of ivuxolimab. Adults with locally advanced or metastatic melanoma, renal cell carcinoma, hepatocellular carcinoma or head and neck squamous cell carcinoma were enrolled in the trial. Before TCR sequencing, CD4+ and CD8+ T cells were separately sorted from peripheral blood. Findings and caveats that apply to the study as a whole: In the 0.1-3.0 mg/kg groups, partial responders had among the lowest normalized peripheral clonal expansion, particularly in CD8+ T cells. Which antigens the clonally expanded peripheral T cells were specific for was not determined. Low levels of normalized T-cell clonal expansion were also seen in some patients who did not respond. At doses from 0.1 to 3.0 mg/kg, clonal expansion was seen in both CD4+ and CD8+ blood T cells between baseline and week 6. After ivuxolimab, expanded clones were on average more numerous among CD8+ T cells than among CD4+ T cells.

This sequence originates from an adult with an advanced solid tumor such as melanoma, head and neck, liver or kidney cancer. The V gene is TRBV5-6 and the J gene is TRBJ2-1; TRBD1 is a weak D gene call, 6 bases matching. Source: CD4+ or CD8+ T cells sorted from blood, taken in a trial of the OX40 agonist ivuxolimab. The sequenced DNA: TGTGCCAGCAGCCCTCGGACAGTTGAGCAGTTCTTC. Translated, this is CASSPRTVEQFF. Where the CDR3 stops, the reference TRBV5-6 and TRBJ2-1 genes take over; the full variable domain is DAGVTQSPTHLIKTRGQQVTLRCSPKSGHDTVSWYQQALGQGPQFIFQYYEEEERQRGNFPDRFSGHQFPNYSSELNVNALLLGDSALYLCASSPRTVEQFFGPGTRLTVL.